These T cell receptor beta chains were read from a single sample in a study of identifying expanded T cells in peripheral blood. Clones were read by immunoSEQ multiplex PCR, and TCRdb kept only the in-frame ones, dropping some. This sample yields around 100,000 clones, of which 88% are seen a single time; roughly 6% belongs to the top ten. The sequencing sample was made of blood. The receptors come from a person aged 18 to 75 in good health. The conserved cysteine and the conserved F or W are not part of the CDR3 here. Fields, in order: CDR3 length, V gene, clone size, J gene, CDR3 protein. Clone size is not always given. Where it is, it says once, few, many or a class for expanded clones.

>14|TRBV6-5|.|TRBJ2-1
ASSYSTLAGGHEQF
>10|TRBV2|.|TRBJ2-3
ASSRDSDTQY
>13|TRBV18|.|TRBJ2-3
ASSPNEQGTNTQY
>13|TRBV10-3|few|TRBJ2-7
AISDRPGRSDEQY
>12|TRBV23-1|once|TRBJ2-7
ASSPSGDPYEQY
>12|TRBV10-3|.|TRBJ2-3
ASSGTGVDNTQY
>11|TRBV11-3|.|TRBJ2-1
ASSLKRNNEQF
>11|TRBV5-6|once|TRBJ1-1
ASSPGQHTEAF
>13|TRBV5-1|.|TRBJ2-7
ASSLGLSFSYEQY
>13|TRBV18|.|TRBJ1-1
ASSHEANMNTEAF
>18|TRBV28|.|TRBJ2-3
ASSFKRIRGGGLNTDTQY
>11|TRBV29-1|.|TRBJ1-4
SVQQGGNEKLF
>13|TRBV7-9|.|TRBJ1-3
ASRPTGGSGNTIY
>16|TRBV7-8|.|TRBJ1-4
ASSFVSYVGGYGEKLF
>12|TRBV2|few|TRBJ1-5
ASNPDNINQPQH
>13|TRBV7-8|.|TRBJ1-6
ASSFGSSYNSPLH
>10|TRBV15|.|TRBJ1-1
ATSRQQGEAF
>12|TRBV6-6|.|TRBJ1-2
ASSNPGTGEGYT
>14|TRBV5-5|.|TRBJ2-7
ASSSRDRVEGYEQY
>13|TRBV2|once|TRBJ1-1
ASTPFGIGDTEAF
>15|TRBV7-3|.|TRBJ2-2
ASRHSPGQGGTGELF
>12|TRBV9|few|TRBJ1-1
ASSVGGPGARAF
>13|TRBV5-1|once|TRBJ2-3
ASSPRDSETDTQY
>14|TRBV11-3|.|TRBJ1-1
ASSPVSGQGNTEAF
>13|TRBV25-1|.|TRBJ2-3
ASSPQRGNTDTQY
>14|TRBV9|.|TRBJ2-4
ASSVKAGGAKNIQY
>10|TRBV7-9|.|TRBJ2-1
ASIAEDNEQF
>10|TRBV7-2|.|TRBJ2-2
ASSLGVGELF
>13|TRBV6-5|.|TRBJ1-1
ASSYPGAKNTEAF
>10|TRBV5-1|.|TRBJ1-1
ASSRDRTEAF
>11|TRBV15|once|TRBJ2-7
ATSSRGLSEQY
>11|TRBV25-1|.|TRBJ2-7
ASSEYIGYEQY
>10|TRBV29-1|.|TRBJ2-1
SGSSSYNEQF
>13|TRBV19|.|TRBJ2-7
ASSIGGTLSYEQY
>14|TRBV9|once|TRBJ2-2
ASSVVGQGYTGELF
>15|TRBV18|.|TRBJ2-5
ASSPLPLAGGEETQY
>9|TRBV5-1|.|TRBJ2-1
ASSLLDEQF
>17|TRBV4-3|.|TRBJ1-2
ASSQGRVTAAQGDLGYT
>14|TRBV29-1|.|TRBJ1-1
SVSLMPSADYTEAF
>11|TRBV2|.|TRBJ1-5
ASSMGEGQPQH
>12|TRBV10-3|.|TRBJ2-7
AIREADRGYEQY
>10|TRBV5-4|once|TRBJ2-1
ASSFDNNEQF
>13|TRBV30|once|TRBJ1-4
AWSVSGTANEKLF
>12|TRBV2|.|TRBJ2-7
ASSLVLPLDEQY
>11|TRBV7-3|once|TRBJ2-2
ASSPQGTGELF
>12|TRBV6-5|.|TRBJ2-2
ASRTQGGSGELF
>12|TRBV30|.|TRBJ1-1
AWTGTSRATEAF
>13|TRBV18|.|TRBJ2-7
ASSPPSLGGREQY
>16|TRBV6-1|.|TRBJ2-1
ASSDGLGGGGLVNEQF
>13|TRBV5-1|.|TRBJ2-1
ASSPREKVGNEQF
>10|TRBV6-5|.|TRBJ1-1
ASSLRNTEAF
>12|TRBV5-4|.|TRBJ1-2
ASSLLTGSYGYT
>13|TRBV6-6|.|TRBJ1-5
ASSYPRDPNQPQH